A selection of T cell receptor beta chains follows, all from one sample in a study of early T cells in non-severe SARS-CoV-2 infection. TCRdb called the 5' RACE reads again in MiXCR, with one record for every CDR3 protein. The sample consists of about 46,000 distinct CDR3 sequences, roughly 5.4% of them appearing once. The sample was whole blood, taken at baseline. These receptors originate from an adult who was a healthcare worker with PCR-confirmed SARS-CoV-2 infection or an uninfected control (not recorded which). Each CDR3 is given with its conserved first and last residue.

v_gene: TRBV9
CDR3aa: CASSPRPVAPYEQYF

v_gene: TRBV6-6
CDR3aa: CASSNLAGASDTQYF

v_gene: TRBV20-1
CDR3aa: CSATDSKNTEAFF

v_gene: TRBV13
CDR3aa: CASSYIGTSGGSSYNEQFF

v_gene: TRBV28
CDR3aa: CATDPPVVAGFTDTQYF

v_gene: TRBV28
CDR3aa: CASRAGHSYEQYF

v_gene: TRBV10-1
CDR3aa: CASSVGVLGETQYF

v_gene: TRBV11-2
CDR3aa: CASSLGYSYNEQFF

v_gene: TRBV6-5
CDR3aa: CASRGTANTGELFF

v_gene: TRBV18
CDR3aa: CASSPPVGLETQYF

v_gene: TRBV6-6
CDR3aa: CASSSYGYTF

v_gene: TRBV24-1
CDR3aa: CATSAAWPLGQVYTF

v_gene: TRBV18
CDR3aa: CASSPREGPGNEQFF

v_gene: TRBV5-1
CDR3aa: CASSTGLASQETQYF

v_gene: TRBV5-1
CDR3aa: CASSPGGPPTGELFF

v_gene: TRBV20-1
CDR3aa: CSAITLTGHSGNTIYF

v_gene: TRBV18
CDR3aa: CASSPPGSYEQYF

v_gene: TRBV3-1
CDR3aa: CASSNRGAGNTIYF

v_gene: TRBV7-3
CDR3aa: CASSRDGLKGGYTF

v_gene: TRBV6-1
CDR3aa: CASRTGRGVTGELFF

v_gene: TRBV10-1
CDR3aa: CASSVMDGLHSPLHF

v_gene: TRBV19
CDR3aa: CASSIKAPSGARSNEQFF

v_gene: TRBV29-1
CDR3aa: CSVESRQGAQKTQYF

v_gene: TRBV9
CDR3aa: CASSPSGTPTGELFF

v_gene: TRBV7-9
CDR3aa: CASSLEQDPHDTQYF

v_gene: TRBV6-6
CDR3aa: CASSTWPGTGGNSPLHF

v_gene: TRBV14
CDR3aa: CASSQGYSPLHF

v_gene: TRBV10-2
CDR3aa: CASSEYGTGLTEAFF

v_gene: TRBV20-1
CDR3aa: CSASHPGQGHEQYF

v_gene: TRBV9
CDR3aa: CASSVGQEPFGAFF

v_gene: TRBV15
CDR3aa: CATSKEREVNYEQYF

v_gene: TRBV6-5
CDR3aa: CASRSGVVETQYF

v_gene: TRBV15
CDR3aa: CATSRDTYEQYF

v_gene: TRBV11-2
CDR3aa: CASSLALAVNEQFF

v_gene: TRBV4-1
CDR3aa: CASSQVLREGLADTQYF

v_gene: TRBV14
CDR3aa: CASSQQGYEAFF

v_gene: TRBV20-1
CDR3aa: CSARGAGNTIYF

v_gene: TRBV28
CDR3aa: CASSIYFGGSPETQYF

v_gene: TRBV10-2
CDR3aa: CASSAPPNEQYF

v_gene: TRBV4-1
CDR3aa: CASSQESGLLNQPQHF

v_gene: TRBV7-3
CDR3aa: CASSSVSGNTGELFF